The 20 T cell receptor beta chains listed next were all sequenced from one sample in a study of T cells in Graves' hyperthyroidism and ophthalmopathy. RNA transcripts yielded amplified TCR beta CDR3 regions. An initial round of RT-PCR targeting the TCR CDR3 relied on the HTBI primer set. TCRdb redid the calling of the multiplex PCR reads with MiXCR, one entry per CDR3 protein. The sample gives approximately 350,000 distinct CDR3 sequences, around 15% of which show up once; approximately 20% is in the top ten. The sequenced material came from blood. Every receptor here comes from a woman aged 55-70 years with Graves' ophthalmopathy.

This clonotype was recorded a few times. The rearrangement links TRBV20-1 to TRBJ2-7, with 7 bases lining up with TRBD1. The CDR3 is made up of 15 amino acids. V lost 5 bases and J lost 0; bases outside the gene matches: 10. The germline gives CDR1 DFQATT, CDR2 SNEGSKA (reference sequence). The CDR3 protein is CSADPETGSSYEQYF. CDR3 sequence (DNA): TGCAGTGCTGACCCCGAGACAGGGAGCTCCTACGAGCAGTACTTC.

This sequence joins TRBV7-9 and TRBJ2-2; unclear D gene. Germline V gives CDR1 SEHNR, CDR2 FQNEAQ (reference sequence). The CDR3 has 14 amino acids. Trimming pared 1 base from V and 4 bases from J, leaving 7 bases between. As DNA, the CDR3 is TGTGCCAGCAGCTTAGTGGCGGCCACCGGGGAGCTGTTTTTT. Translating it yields CASSLVAATGELFF.

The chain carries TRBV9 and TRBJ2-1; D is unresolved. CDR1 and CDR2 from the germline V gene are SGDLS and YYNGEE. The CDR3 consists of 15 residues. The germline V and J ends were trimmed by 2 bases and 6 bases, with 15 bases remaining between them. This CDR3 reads CASSVGSPWANEQFF. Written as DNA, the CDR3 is TGTGCCAGCAGCGTCGGATCCCCTTGGGCCAATGAGCAGTTCTTC. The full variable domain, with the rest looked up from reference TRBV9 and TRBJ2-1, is DSGVTQTPKHLITATGQRVTLRCSPRSGDLSVYWYQQSLDQGLQFLIQYYNGEERAKGNILERFSAQQFPDLHSELNLSSLELGDSALYFCASSVGSPWANEQFFGPGTRLTVL.

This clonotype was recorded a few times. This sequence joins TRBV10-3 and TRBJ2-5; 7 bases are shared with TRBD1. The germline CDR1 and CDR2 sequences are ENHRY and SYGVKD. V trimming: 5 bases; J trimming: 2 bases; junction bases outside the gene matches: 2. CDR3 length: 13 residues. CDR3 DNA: TGTGCCATCAGTCCGGGACAGCAAGAGACCCAGTACTTC. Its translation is CAISPGQQETQYF.

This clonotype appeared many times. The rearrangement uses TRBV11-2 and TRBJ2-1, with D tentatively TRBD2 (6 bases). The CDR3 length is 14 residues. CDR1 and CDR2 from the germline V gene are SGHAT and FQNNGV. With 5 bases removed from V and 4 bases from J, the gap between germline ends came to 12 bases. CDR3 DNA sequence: TGTGCCAGCAGCCGGGGGTCTGGGTACAATGAGCAGTTCTTC. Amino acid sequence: CASSRGSGYNEQFF.

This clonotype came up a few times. The CDR3: CASSGGGQPSYEQYF. The CDR3 nucleotides are TGTGCCAGTAGCGGCGGAGGACAGCCTTCCTACGAGCAGTACTTC. The chain recombines TRBV19 with TRBJ2-7, with a possible D match to TRBD1 (6 bases). In germline, CDR1 is LNHDA, CDR2 SQIVND (reference sequence). There are 15 residues in the CDR3. V gave up 6 bases and J gave up 1 base, with 16 bases separating them.

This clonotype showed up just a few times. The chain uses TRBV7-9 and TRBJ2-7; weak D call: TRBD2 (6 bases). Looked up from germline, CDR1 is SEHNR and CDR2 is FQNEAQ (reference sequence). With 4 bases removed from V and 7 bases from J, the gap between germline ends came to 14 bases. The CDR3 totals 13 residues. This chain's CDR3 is CASSSIGGGEQYF. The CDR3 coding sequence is TGTGCCAGCAGCTCGATCGGGGGTGGAGAGCAGTACTTC.

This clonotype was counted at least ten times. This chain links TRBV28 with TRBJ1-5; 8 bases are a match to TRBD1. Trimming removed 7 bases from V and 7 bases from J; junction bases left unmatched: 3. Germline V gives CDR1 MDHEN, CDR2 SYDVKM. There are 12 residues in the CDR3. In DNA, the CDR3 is TGTGCCAGCAACAGGGGGAGGCAGCCCCAGCATTTT. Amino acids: CASNRGRQPQHF.

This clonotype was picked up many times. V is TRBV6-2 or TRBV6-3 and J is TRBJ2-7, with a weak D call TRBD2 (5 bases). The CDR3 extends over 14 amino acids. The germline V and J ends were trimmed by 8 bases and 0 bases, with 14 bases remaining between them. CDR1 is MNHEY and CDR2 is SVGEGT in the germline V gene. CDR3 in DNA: TGTGCCAGCTCCGACTCGGGGATCTCCTACGAGCAGTACTTC. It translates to CASSDSGISYEQYF.

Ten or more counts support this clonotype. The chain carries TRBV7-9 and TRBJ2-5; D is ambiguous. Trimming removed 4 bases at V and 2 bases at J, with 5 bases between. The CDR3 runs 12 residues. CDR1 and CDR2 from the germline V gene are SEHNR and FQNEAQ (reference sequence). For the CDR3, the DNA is TGTGCCAGCAGCTCCGGTCAAGAGACCCAGTACTTC. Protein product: CASSSGQETQYF.

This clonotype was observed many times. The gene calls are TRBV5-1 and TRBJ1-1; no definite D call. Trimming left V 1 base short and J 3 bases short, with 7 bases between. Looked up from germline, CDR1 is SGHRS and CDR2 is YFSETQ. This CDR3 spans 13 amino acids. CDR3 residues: CASSLPGDTEAFF. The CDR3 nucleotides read TGCGCCAGCAGCTTGCCGGGCGACACTGAAGCTTTCTTT.

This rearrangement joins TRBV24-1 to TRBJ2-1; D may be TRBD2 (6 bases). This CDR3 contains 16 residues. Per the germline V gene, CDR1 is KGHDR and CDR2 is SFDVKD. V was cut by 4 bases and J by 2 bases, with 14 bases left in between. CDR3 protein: CATSDPEAGTYNEQFF. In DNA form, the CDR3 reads TGTGCCACCAGTGACCCTGAAGCGGGTACCTACAATGAGCAGTTCTTC.

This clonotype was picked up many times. This chain's CDR3 is CASKWTGPEKLFF. The CDR3 DNA is TGTGCCAGCAAGTGGACAGGACCTGAAAAACTGTTTTTT. The chain has TRBV2 and TRBJ1-4, with 7 bases matching TRBD1. Germline CDR1 SNHLY, CDR2 FYNNEI. This CDR3 comprises 13 residues. J gave up 7 bases and V 7 bases, and 6 bases lay outside the gene matches.

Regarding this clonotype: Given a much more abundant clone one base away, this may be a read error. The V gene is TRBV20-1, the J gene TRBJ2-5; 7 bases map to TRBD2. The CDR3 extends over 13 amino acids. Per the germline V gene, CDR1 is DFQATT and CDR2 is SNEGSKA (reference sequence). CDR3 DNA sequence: TGCAGTGCTAGGGGGAGCGGGAAAGAGGCCCAGTACTTC. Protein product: CSARGSGKEAQYF.

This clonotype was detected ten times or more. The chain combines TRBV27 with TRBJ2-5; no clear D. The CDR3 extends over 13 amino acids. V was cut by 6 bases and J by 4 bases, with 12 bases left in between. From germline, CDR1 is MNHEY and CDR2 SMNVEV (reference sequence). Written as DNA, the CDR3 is TGTGCCAGCAGCAAACGGACCGGAGAGACCCAGTACTTC. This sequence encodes CASSKRTGETQYF.

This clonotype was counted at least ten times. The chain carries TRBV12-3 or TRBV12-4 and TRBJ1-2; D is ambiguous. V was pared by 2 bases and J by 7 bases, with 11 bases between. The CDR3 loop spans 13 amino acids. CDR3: CASSLTPGIGYTF. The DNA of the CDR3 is TGTGCCAGCAGTTTAACCCCTGGAATTGGCTACACCTTC.

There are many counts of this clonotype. DNA for the CDR3: TGCGCCAGCAGCTTGGATGGGACAGGGTGGGAGGAGCAGTACTTC. Protein product: CASSLDGTGWEEQYF. V is TRBV5-1 and J is TRBJ2-7; 9 bases map to TRBD1. With V trimmed by 0 bases and J by 7 bases, 8 bases remained unmatched. CDR1 and CDR2 from the germline V gene are SGHRS and YFSETQ. This CDR3 contains 15 residues.

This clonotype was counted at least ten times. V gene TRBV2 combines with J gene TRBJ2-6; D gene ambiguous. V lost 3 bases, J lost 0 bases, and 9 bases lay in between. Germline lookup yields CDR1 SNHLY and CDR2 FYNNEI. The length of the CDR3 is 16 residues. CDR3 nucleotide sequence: TGTGCCAGCAGTGATGACGGTCGCTCTGGGGCCAACGTCCTGACTTTC. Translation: CASSDDGRSGANVLTF.

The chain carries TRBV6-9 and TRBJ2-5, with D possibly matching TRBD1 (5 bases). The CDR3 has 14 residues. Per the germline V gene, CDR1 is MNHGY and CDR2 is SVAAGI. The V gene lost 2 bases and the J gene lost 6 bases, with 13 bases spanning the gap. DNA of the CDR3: TGTGCCAGCAGTTATGGGCAGGGTGGAAAGACCCAGTACTTC. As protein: CASSYGQGGKTQYF.

In DNA form, the CDR3 reads TGTGCCAGCAGTTTATTCGACATTCAGTACTTC. Translated, it gives CASSLFDIQYF. This chain connects TRBV28 to TRBJ2-4; D unclear. Trimming removed 1 base at V and 8 bases at J, with 3 bases between. This CDR3 has 11 amino acids. The germline CDR1 and CDR2 sequences are MDHEN and SYDVKM.